These 25 T cell receptor beta chains were sequenced from one sample in a study of shared clonotypes between healthy human individuals. Only in-frame clones appear in the TCRdb table, and some are missing; sequencing was by immunoSEQ multiplex PCR. The repertoire holds around 1.1 million clones, with around 78% as singletons. Sequenced sample: memory CD4+ T cells from PBMCs. The subset was: CD45RA-negative fraction. These receptors were taken from a man aged 18 to 30 in good health. Some clones in this sample may be carry-over from other donors' samples.

This chain joins TRBV19 and TRBJ2-3; 12 bases fit TRBD2. V was pared by 6 bases and J by 6 bases, with 4 bases of the junction left unmatched. Germline values: CDR1 LNHDA, CDR2 SQIVND (reference sequence). This CDR3 comprises 14 residues. As DNA, the CDR3 is TGTGCCAGTAGCGGACTAGCGGGATCGGATACGCAGTATTTT. As protein: CASSGLAGSDTQYF. Combining the CDR3 with reference TRBV19 and TRBJ2-3 gives the whole variable domain DGGITQSPKYLFRKEGQNVTLSCEQNLNHDAMYWYRQDPGQGLRLIYYSQIVNDFQKGDIAEGYSVSREKKESFPLTVTSAQKNPTAFYLCASSGLAGSDTQYFGPGTRLTVL.

The table lists this clone with many counts. Other nucleotide sequences in the sample specify the same CDR3. The chain combines TRBV28 with TRBJ1-2; D ambiguous. In germline, CDR1 is MDHEN, CDR2 SYDVKM. The CDR3 is 13 amino acids. The V gene lost 1 base and the J gene lost 6 bases, with 9 bases spanning the gap. The CDR3 DNA sequence: TGTGCCAGCAGTTTATTCTCGGGTGATGGCTACACCTTC. As protein: CASSLFSGDGYTF.

This clone was counted at least ten times. This specimen includes other DNA sequences encoding the same CDR3. This chain joins TRBV5-1 and TRBJ2-7; a weak D match, TRBD1 (5 bases). This CDR3 is 15 amino acids long. Trimming pared 0 bases from V and 2 bases from J, leaving 12 bases between. Looked up from germline, CDR1 is SGHRS and CDR2 is YFSETQ. The DNA of the CDR3 is TGCGCCAGCAGCTTGGCCGTGGGGCGAGCCTACGAGCAGTACTTC. Protein sequence: CASSLAVGRAYEQYF.

The genes are TRBV5-1 and TRBJ2-7; 7 nucleotides line up with TRBD2. The CDR3 runs 16 residues. The germline CDR1 and CDR2 sequences are SGHRS and YFSETQ. The V and J ends lost 2 bases and 0 bases, in that order; junction bases with no gene match: 8. In DNA form, the CDR3 reads TGCGCCAGCAGCTTAGGACAACCGGGAGGCTCCTACGAGCAGTACTTC. This codes for CASSLGQPGGSYEQYF.

The chain joins TRBV4-3 to TRBJ2-7, with TRBD1 matching over 11 bases. Germline V gene data show CDR1 as LGHNA and CDR2 as YSLEER. With 5 bases clipped from V and 4 bases from J, the junction kept 10 bases outside the gene matches. The CDR3 runs to 16 residues. The CDR3 protein is CASSKGLGQGVYEQYF. The CDR3 DNA follows: TGCGCCAGCAGCAAAGGGTTGGGACAGGGGGTATACGAGCAGTACTTC.

The sample holds a few counts of this clone. The gene calls are TRBV30 and TRBJ1-1, with D possibly being TRBD1 (5 bases). The CDR3 extends over 14 amino acids. The germline V gene has CDR1 GTSNPN and CDR2 SVGIG (reference sequence). The V end was cut by 2 bases, the J end by 2 bases, with 12 bases between. This CDR3 reads CAWSLEGPNTEAFF. DNA of the CDR3: TGTGCCTGGAGTCTTGAGGGGCCCAACACTGAAGCTTTCTTT. Full variable domain (remainder filled in from reference TRBV30 and TRBJ1-1): SQTIHQWPATLVQPVGSPLSLECTVEGTSNPNLYWYRQAAGRGLQLLFYSVGIGQISSEVPQNLSASRPQDRQFILSSKKLLLSDSGFYLCAWSLEGPNTEAFFGQGTRLTVV.

The chain is built from TRBV6-5 and TRBJ1-4, with D perhaps TRBD1 (5 bases). Germline assignment: CDR1 MNHEY and CDR2 SVGAGI. The CDR3 length is 14 residues. The germline V and J ends were trimmed by 4 bases and 8 bases, with 14 bases remaining between them. The CDR3 DNA is TGTGCCAGCAGTTGGGGCAGGGAGCGAGAAAAACTGTTTTTT. Encoded protein: CASSWGREREKLFF.

The genes are TRBV5-6 and TRBJ1-2; 7 bases match TRBD1. The ends lost 0 bases at V and 4 bases at J; junction bases unmatched: 6. The CDR3 covers 15 residues. Germline lookup yields CDR1 SGHDT and CDR2 YYEEEE. The CDR3 region has the DNA TGTGCCAGCAGCTTGGTGGGACAGACCTTCTATGGCTACACCTTC. Amino acids: CASSLVGQTFYGYTF.

The gene calls are TRBV28 and TRBJ1-5, with a tentative D call TRBD1 (5 bases). Germline V CDR1 and CDR2: MDHEN, SYDVKM. The V end lost 5 bases, the J end lost 6 bases, and 17 bases lay between the germline ends. This CDR3 comprises 15 residues. The CDR3 here is CASSTASLQGQPQHF. CDR3 bases: TGTGCCAGCAGTACCGCAAGTCTCCAGGGTCAGCCCCAGCATTTT.

V usage is TRBV27 and J usage is TRBJ1-2; 9 nucleotides line up with TRBD1. This CDR3 is built from 14 residues. Trimming cost V 6 bases and J 6 bases; bases outside gene matches: 8. Germline CDR1 is MNHEY and CDR2 is SMNVEV (reference sequence). Here the CDR3 reads CASSRQGEGNGYTF. In DNA form, the CDR3 reads TGTGCCAGCAGCCGACAGGGGGAGGGTAATGGCTACACCTTC.

V gene TRBV19 combines with J gene TRBJ2-6; D gene ambiguous. From germline, CDR1 is LNHDA and CDR2 SQIVND (reference sequence). This CDR3 region has 17 residues. Trimming stripped 5 bases from V and 4 bases from J, with 18 bases between. CDR3 amino acids: CASSVRLGNSGANVLTF. DNA of the CDR3: TGTGCCAGTAGTGTCAGGCTTGGTAATTCGGGGGCCAACGTCCTGACTTTC.

The chain links TRBV28 to TRBJ2-1; the D is unclear. The CDR3 is made up of 16 amino acids. V was shortened by 1 base and J by 5 bases, with 15 bases between the two germline ends. Germline V lookup: CDR1 MDHEN, CDR2 SYDVKM. As DNA, the CDR3 is TGTGCCAGCAGTTTATTGTACATTGTTACAGACAATGAGCAGTTCTTC. This sequence encodes CASSLLYIVTDNEQFF.

V is TRBV28 and J is TRBJ1-1; 9 bases fit TRBD1. This CDR3 contains 15 residues. Germline assignment: CDR1 MDHEN and CDR2 SYDVKM. The V segment lost 3 bases and the J segment 3 bases; nucleotides outside the gene matches: 5. The CDR3 loop reads CASSLDRGGHTEAFF. CDR3 DNA sequence: TGTGCCAGCAGTTTGGACAGGGGTGGTCACACTGAAGCTTTCTTT.

The J gene is TRBJ1-4, the V gene TRBV7-3; D unclear. The CDR3 extends over 15 amino acids. Germline lookup yields CDR1 SGHTA and CDR2 FQGTGA. The V and J ends lost 5 bases and 7 bases respectively, with 17 bases between them. CDR3 in amino acids: CASSPDCGRIEKLFF. As DNA, the CDR3 is TGTGCCAGCAGCCCTGATTGCGGGCGGATTGAAAAACTGTTTTTT.

The DNA of the CDR3 is TGTGCCAGCAGCCAAGCAGGGATCAATCAGCCCCAGCATTTT. Translated: CASSQAGINQPQHF. V and J are TRBV4-2 and TRBJ1-5, with a possible D match to TRBD1 (5 bases). This CDR3 is 14 amino acids long. Germline V lookup: CDR1 LGHNA, CDR2 YNFKEQ. V was shortened by 1 base and J by 3 bases, with 7 bases between the two germline ends.

V and J are TRBV4-1 and TRBJ1-4; D not resolved. V shed 4 bases and J shed 3 bases, with 12 bases lying between them. The CDR3 runs to 15 residues. The germline CDR1 and CDR2 sequences are MGHRA and YSYEKL. In DNA form, the CDR3 reads TGCGCCAGCAGCCCTGCGGAGACGGCTAATGAAAAACTGTTTTTT. Translated: CASSPAETANEKLFF.

This clone was counted once. The genes are TRBV28 and TRBJ2-1; D ambiguous. The CDR3 length is 15 residues. Trimming left V 2 bases short and J 2 bases short, with 10 bases between. Germline assignment: CDR1 MDHEN and CDR2 SYDVKM. The CDR3 region is CASSLEQNPYNEQFF. The CDR3 coding sequence is TGTGCCAGCAGTTTAGAACAGAACCCCTACAATGAGCAGTTCTTC.

The chain couples TRBV4-2 to TRBJ1-5; TRBD1 is a possible D gene (5 bases). This CDR3 is 16 amino acids long. Looked up from germline, CDR1 is LGHNA and CDR2 is YNFKEQ. Trimming took off 1 base at V and 9 bases at J, with 19 bases between the two ends. CDR3 in amino acids: CASSQGFSTGTGPQHF. The CDR3 DNA reads TGTGCCAGCAGCCAAGGCTTTAGCACGGGGACGGGGCCCCAGCATTTT.

This sequence joins TRBV5-1 and TRBJ2-3; weak D call: TRBD1 (5 bases). From germline, CDR1 is SGHRS and CDR2 YFSETQ. The CDR3 contains 14 residues. The V end lost 0 bases, the J end lost 6 bases, and 11 bases lay between the germline ends. The CDR3 reads CASSLGGLRDTQYF. CDR3 in DNA: TGCGCCAGCAGCTTGGGGGGCCTCCGCGATACGCAGTATTTT.

The rearrangement uses TRBV2 and TRBJ1-5; 9 bases align to TRBD1. Germline CDR1 SNHLY, CDR2 FYNNEI. This CDR3 has 17 residues. With V trimmed by 5 bases and J by 2 bases, 10 bases remained unmatched. CDR3 in amino acids: CASSPGLRTGGNQPQHF. CDR3 DNA sequence: TGTGCCAGCAGTCCGGGCCTTAGGACAGGGGGCAATCAGCCCCAGCATTTT.

This sequence joins TRBV5-1 and TRBJ2-5, with D maybe TRBD2 (5 bases). The germline CDR1 and CDR2 sequences are SGHRS and YFSETQ. Trimming cost V 4 bases and J 3 bases, with 10 bases left between them. CDR3 length equals 13 residues. Here the CDR3 DNA reads TGCGCCAGCAGCCCGGGGAGCAAAGAGACCCAGTACTTC. Protein: CASSPGSKETQYF.

The chain combines TRBV28 with TRBJ2-3; no definite D call. Trimming removed 6 bases from V and 4 bases from J, with 11 bases in between. The CDR3 loop spans 13 amino acids. The germline V gene has CDR1 MDHEN and CDR2 SYDVKM. The CDR3 DNA reads as TGTGCCAGCAGACCTAGTTGGGCAGATACGCAGTATTTT. This translates into CASRPSWADTQYF.

This clone was seen only a few times. This CDR3 is CASSLYPQETQYF. The CDR3 nucleotides are TGTGCCAGCAGCTTGTATCCTCAAGAGACCCAGTACTTC. V gene TRBV11-3 combines with J gene TRBJ2-5; D gene uncertain. Trimming pared 3 bases from V and 2 bases from J, leaving 7 bases between. The CDR3 has 13 residues. Germline assignment: CDR1 SGHNT and CDR2 YENEEA.

In this sample, this clone turned up a few times. Other DNA sequences in this specimen translate into the identical CDR3. The rearrangement joins TRBV2 to TRBJ2-5; D uncertain. This CDR3 spans 12 amino acids. The V end lost 4 bases, the J end lost 5 bases, and 8 bases lay between the germline ends. The germline V gene has CDR1 SNHLY and CDR2 FYNNEI. CDR3 protein: CASSASRETQYF. CDR3 sequence (DNA): TGTGCCAGCAGTGCCTCCCGGGAGACCCAGTACTTC.

The chain joins TRBV21-1 to TRBJ2-2; TRBD2, the table's D call, lacks a check against the DNA. TRBV21-1 is a known pseudogene. The CDR3 has 13 amino acids. The CDR3 DNA sequence: TGTGCCAGCAGCGTGGCGGTAGCCGGGGAGCTGTTTTTT. The encoded protein is CASSVAVAGELFF.